One and the same sample provided the 18 T cell receptor beta chains below, sequenced in a study of T cells in localized non-small cell lung cancer. Clones were sequenced by immunoSEQ multiplex PCR, and TCRdb holds only the in-frame ones, with some missing. This sample has some 15,000 clones; roughly 85% occur once, and the top ten carry around a quarter. Specimen: peripheral blood, collected before any cancer treatment. Receptors originate from a female donor over 55 with stage I squamous cell lung carcinoma.

The chain employs TRBV6-1 and TRBJ2-2; 9 nucleotides align to TRBD1. Unmatched junction bases numbered 4, after V lost 7 bases and J lost 4 bases. Germline V lookup: CDR1 MNHNS, CDR2 SASEGT. CDR3 length: 14 amino acids. The CDR3 sequence is CASKQGARTGELFF. The CDR3 nucleotides are TGTGCCAGCAAACAGGGGGCGCGCACCGGGGAGCTGTTTTTT.

The V call is TRBV27, the J call TRBJ2-7, with D perhaps matching TRBD1 (5 bases). This CDR3 has 16 residues. With 8 bases removed from V and 0 bases from J, the gap between germline ends came to 20 bases. The germline gives CDR1 MNHEY, CDR2 SMNVEV (reference sequence). The chain's CDR3 is CASRPLGAGLSYEQYF. CDR3 in DNA: TGTGCCAGCCGACCCCTAGGGGCAGGGCTCTCCTACGAGCAGTACTTC.

The chain is built from TRBV30 and TRBJ2-3; no reliable D call. Germline V gene sequence: CDR1 GTSNPN, CDR2 SVGIG (reference sequence). V was trimmed by 4 bases and J by 0 bases, leaving 11 bases between them. The CDR3 covers 14 residues. The CDR3 region is CAWKASLSTDTQYF. The CDR3 region has the DNA TGTGCCTGGAAGGCCTCCCTTAGCACAGATACGCAGTATTTT.

This clone was counted only a few times. The chain combines TRBV28 with TRBJ2-3; 8 bases agree with TRBD1. Germline-derived CDR1 and CDR2 are MDHEN and SYDVKM. The V and J ends lost 0 bases and 1 base, in that order; junction bases with no gene match: 3. The CDR3 has 16 amino acids. CDR3 nucleotide sequence: TGTGCCAGCAGTTTATGGACAGGGGAGGGCACAGATACGCAGTATTTT. This sequence encodes CASSLWTGEGTDTQYF. Full variable domain (outside the CDR3, taken from reference TRBV28 and TRBJ2-3): DVKVTQSSRYLVKRTGEKVFLECVQDMDHENMFWYRQDPGLGLRLIYFSYDVKMKEKGDIPEGYSVSREKKERFSLILESASTNQTSMYLCASSLWTGEGTDTQYFGPGTRLTVL.

The chain links TRBV10-3 to TRBJ1-5, with 7 bases matching TRBD1. The CDR3 has 13 amino acids. Per the germline V gene, CDR1 is ENHRY and CDR2 is SYGVKD. V was pared by 10 bases and J by 4 bases, with 7 bases of the junction left unmatched. The CDR3 DNA is TGTGCCACCCAGGCAGGGGGGAATCAGCCCCAGCATTTT. It specifies CATQAGGNQPQHF.

The chain couples TRBV9 to TRBJ2-5, with 15 bases aligning to TRBD2. Trimming cost V 3 bases and J 4 bases; bases outside gene matches: 1. The CDR3 length is 15 residues. Germline V gene data show CDR1 as SGDLS and CDR2 as YYNGEE. CDR3 nucleotide sequence: TGTGCCAGCAGCGGGACTAGCGGGGGGGCAGAGACCCAGTACTTC. Amino acids: CASSGTSGGAETQYF.

The chain is built from TRBV6-4 and TRBJ2-1, with D unresolved. The CDR3 is 16 amino acids. V gave up 6 bases and J gave up 0 bases, with 15 bases separating them. Germline lookup yields CDR1 MRHNA and CDR2 SNTAGT. The CDR3 loop is CASRPTYTSSYNEQFF. The CDR3 DNA reads as TGTGCCAGCAGACCGACATATACGAGCTCCTACAATGAGCAGTTCTTC.

J is TRBJ2-7 and V is TRBV6-5; the match to TRBD1 covers 8 bases. Germline V gives CDR1 MNHEY, CDR2 SVGAGI. This CDR3 region has 15 residues. The V segment lost 7 bases and the J segment 1 base; nucleotides outside the gene matches: 9. The CDR3 sequence: CASTTGGASSYEQYF. For the CDR3, the DNA is TGTGCCAGCACTACAGGGGGAGCTTCGTCCTACGAGCAGTACTTC.

This clone was recorded once. This chain joins TRBV28 and TRBJ2-5; D possibly corresponds to TRBD2 (6 bases). CDR1 is MDHEN and CDR2 is SYDVKM in the germline V gene. Trimming removed 2 bases from V and 6 bases from J, with 16 bases in between. The CDR3 length is 15 residues. CDR3 loop: CASSLGGPREKTQYF. The CDR3 DNA sequence: TGTGCCAGCAGTTTAGGAGGGCCTCGGGAAAAGACCCAGTACTTC.

This clone was recorded only once. The V and J genes are TRBV15 and TRBJ1-3; tentatively, D is TRBD1 (5 bases). CDR3 size: 17 residues. Trimming took 3 bases from V and 0 from J, leaving 15 bases between them. The germline CDR1 and CDR2 sequences are LNHNV and YYDKDF (reference sequence). The CDR3 region is CATSSGRLGGSGNTIYF. CDR3 coding DNA: TGTGCCACCAGCAGTGGTCGTCTCGGGGGCTCTGGAAACACCATATATTTT.

This clone was picked up one time. This chain links TRBV27 with TRBJ1-5; no definite D call. Trimming took 5 bases from V and 4 from J, leaving 9 bases between them. The CDR3 extends over 13 amino acids. Germline V CDR1 and CDR2: MNHEY, SMNVEV (reference sequence). The CDR3 nucleotides are TGTGCCAGCAGTCTTTTGGGGAATCAGCCCCAGCATTTT. Protein: CASSLLGNQPQHF.

The CDR3 is CASSLYGDLHQPQHF. DNA for the CDR3: TGTGCCAGCAGCTTGTACGGGGATCTTCATCAGCCCCAGCATTTT. The rearrangement uses TRBV5-5 and TRBJ1-5, with unresolved D. Germline V gene data show CDR1 as SGHKS and CDR2 as YYEKEE (reference sequence). CDR3 size: 15 residues. With 1 base removed from V and 5 bases from J, the gap between germline ends came to 13 bases.

The chain employs TRBV29-1 and TRBJ1-2, with D unclear. Germline V gene lookup returns CDR1 SQVTM and CDR2 ANQGSEA. There are 12 residues in the CDR3. The V and J ends lost 7 bases and 2 bases respectively, with 11 bases between them. The CDR3 DNA sequence: TGCAGCGGTTCACAGTCAAACTATGGCTACACCTTC. Its translation: CSGSQSNYGYTF.

The chain has TRBV2 and TRBJ2-5; a weak D match, TRBD1 (6 bases). Germline CDR1 and CDR2: SNHLY and FYNNEI. The CDR3 is 13 amino acids. Trimming pared 5 bases from V and 1 base from J, leaving 8 bases between. The CDR3 region has the DNA TGTGCCAGCAGTAACAGGGTCCAAGAGACCCAGTACTTC. This sequence encodes CASSNRVQETQYF.

The genes are TRBV5-4 and TRBJ2-2; D call uncertain. The CDR3 totals 14 residues. CDR1 is SGHNT and CDR2 is YYREEE in the germline V gene (reference sequence). CDR3 region: CASHSVTRAGELFF. The CDR3 DNA reads as TGTGCGAGCCATTCGGTCACCCGGGCCGGGGAGCTGTTTTTT.

The gene calls are TRBV27 and TRBJ1-3, with 7 bases lining up with TRBD1. The germline V gene has CDR1 MNHEY and CDR2 SMNVEV (reference sequence). CDR3 size: 15 residues. Trimming took 4 bases from V and 1 from J; bases not matched to a gene: 4. The CDR3 protein is CASSSTGYSGNTIYF. CDR3 DNA: TGTGCCAGCAGTTCGACAGGGTATTCTGGAAACACCATATATTTT.

In this sample, this clone turned up once. The chain couples TRBV6-5 to TRBJ2-7, with D possibly being TRBD1 (5 bases). There are 11 residues in the CDR3. V was clipped by 8 bases and J by 7 bases, with 12 bases between them. Germline V CDR1 and CDR2: MNHEY, SVGAGI. The CDR3 coding sequence is TGTGCCAGCGGCAGGGTGGGAGAGCAGTACTTC. Amino acid sequence: CASGRVGEQYF.

This clone appeared a single time. The V gene is TRBV10-1, the J gene TRBJ2-2; a weak D match, TRBD2 (6 bases). V lost 4 bases and J 4 bases, leaving 22 bases between the germline ends. CDR1 is WNHNN, CDR2 SYGVQD, per germline (reference sequence). This CDR3 comprises 18 residues. The CDR3 loop reads CASSGRLGGTGRTGELFF. The CDR3 DNA follows: TGCGCCAGCAGTGGGCGACTTGGCGGGACGGGTCGCACCGGGGAGCTGTTTTTT.